The TCR beta chain under discussion was sequenced for a study of siplizumab effects on memory and regulatory T cells. Study conclusions and caveats: Naive or memory phenotype was unassignable for roughly 80-96% of proliferating CD4+ or CD8+ clones. Naive T cells appeared more diverse than memory cells and seemed to be major alloresponse contributors.

Here immunoSEQ multiplex PCR was the method, and the copy in TCRdb shows in-frame clones only, minus some. The sample yields roughly 120,000 clones, around 90% seen once. Trimming left V 3 bases short and J 0 bases short, with 8 bases between. Per the germline V gene, CDR1 is LNHDA and CDR2 is SQIVND (reference sequence). The CDR3 loop spans 14 amino acids. Details on this clone: Its specificity is not known.

The clonotype comes from a human donor in good health. The V gene is TRBV19, the J gene TRBJ1-1; D is undetermined. Specimen: Tregs sorted from blood. The CDR3 protein is CASSIGRLNTEAFF. DNA of the CDR3: TGTGCCAGTAGTATCGGGCGTCTGAACACTGAAGCTTTCTTT.